This is a list of T cell receptor beta chains from one sample in a study of regulatory and conventional T cells in RAG deficiency. Clones were sequenced by immunoSEQ multiplex PCR, and TCRdb holds only the in-frame ones, with some missing. The table lists approximately 35,000 clones, approximately 80% of them singletons. This sample was shared with a second study, whose subject was regulatory T cells.

Sequenced material: CD4+ effector T cells sorted from blood. These receptors all stem from a human donor in good health. The CDR3 runs from the conserved cysteine through the conserved F or W. Fields, in order: V gene, J gene, clone size, D gene, CDR3 protein, CDR3 DNA. D genes are given only for firm matches. Part of the rows lack a size; the others show once, few, many or a class for expanded clones.

v_call: TRBV5-1; j_call: TRBJ2-2; clone_size: -; d_call: -; cdr3_aa: CASSSLVDRPNTGELFF; cdr3_nt: TGCGCCAGCAGCTCATTAGTCGACAGGCCGAACACCGGGGAGCTGTTTTTT
v_call: TRBV4-2; j_call: TRBJ2-3; clone_size: -; d_call: -; cdr3_aa: CASSSLGHTDTQYF; cdr3_nt: TGTGCCAGCAGCTCTCTCGGGCACACAGATACGCAGTATTTT
v_call: TRBV25-1; j_call: TRBJ2-1; clone_size: -; d_call: -; cdr3_aa: CASSESGDFDNEQFF; cdr3_nt: TGTGCCAGCAGTGAATCGGGGGACTTCGACAATGAGCAGTTCTTC
v_call: TRBV4-1; j_call: TRBJ1-1; clone_size: -; d_call: -; cdr3_aa: CASSQGGRSNTEAFF; cdr3_nt: TGCGCCAGCAGCCAAGGGGGACGGTCGAACACTGAAGCTTTCTTT
v_call: TRBV30; j_call: TRBJ1-5; clone_size: few; d_call: TRBD1; cdr3_aa: CAWSVGRTGTENQPQHF; cdr3_nt: TGTGCCTGGAGTGTGGGGAGGACCGGGACAGAGAATCAGCCCCAGCATTTT
v_call: TRBV30; j_call: TRBJ1-3; clone_size: once; d_call: TRBD1; cdr3_aa: CASSDRGYGNTIYF; cdr3_nt: TGTGCCTCGTCGGACAGGGGATATGGAAACACCATATATTTT
v_call: TRBV7-9; j_call: TRBJ2-7; clone_size: -; d_call: -; cdr3_aa: CASSFRETAEQYF; cdr3_nt: TGTGCCAGCAGCTTTCGGGAGACAGCCGAGCAGTACTTC
v_call: TRBV19; j_call: TRBJ2-5; clone_size: -; d_call: TRBD1; cdr3_aa: CASSIVDRGVETQYF; cdr3_nt: TGTGCCAGTAGTATAGTTGACAGGGGCGTCGAGACCCAGTACTTC
v_call: TRBV2; j_call: TRBJ2-1; clone_size: -; d_call: -; cdr3_aa: CASSGVAGPNEQFF; cdr3_nt: TGTGCCAGCAGTGGGGTAGCCGGCCCCAATGAGCAGTTCTTC
v_call: TRBV5-6; j_call: TRBJ2-7; clone_size: few; d_call: -; cdr3_aa: CASSSTYEQYF; cdr3_nt: TGTGCCAGCAGCTCCACCTACGAGCAGTACTTC
v_call: TRBV21-1; j_call: TRBJ1-5; clone_size: -; d_call: -; cdr3_aa: CASSKRGRSGAWDQPQHF; cdr3_nt: TGTGCCAGCAGCAAAAGGGGGCGATCGGGGGCCTGGGATCAGCCCCAGCATTTT
v_call: TRBV5-1; j_call: TRBJ1-2; clone_size: -; d_call: -; cdr3_aa: CASSLDRNYGYTF; cdr3_nt: TGCGCCAGCAGCTTGGACAGGAACTATGGCTACACCTTC
v_call: TRBV2; j_call: TRBJ2-5; clone_size: -; d_call: TRBD1; cdr3_aa: CASSHRGTTETQYF; cdr3_nt: TGTGCCAGCAGTCACAGGGGGACCACAGAGACCCAGTACTTC
v_call: TRBV7-9; j_call: TRBJ1-1; clone_size: -; d_call: -; cdr3_aa: CASSPSLAGGKNTEAFF; cdr3_nt: TGTGCCAGCAGCCCATCCCTCGCCGGGGGGAAGAACACTGAAGCTTTCTTT
v_call: TRBV7-3; j_call: TRBJ2-3; clone_size: -; d_call: -; cdr3_aa: CASSLTESTDTQYF; cdr3_nt: TGTGCCAGCAGCTTAACTGAGAGCACAGATACGCAGTATTTT
v_call: TRBV6-1; j_call: TRBJ1-5; clone_size: -; d_call: -; cdr3_aa: CASQGNQPQHF; cdr3_nt: TGTGCCAGCCAGGGCAATCAGCCCCAGCATTTT
v_call: TRBV28; j_call: TRBJ1-5; clone_size: -; d_call: TRBD1; cdr3_aa: CASSSTGGGNQPQHF; cdr3_nt: TGTGCCAGCAGTTCCACAGGGGGCGGCAATCAGCCCCAGCATTTT
v_call: TRBV6-6; j_call: TRBJ1-6; clone_size: -; d_call: -; cdr3_aa: CASSYTAGGNSPLHF; cdr3_nt: TGTGCCAGCAGTTACACAGCGGGAGGAAATTCACCCCTCCACTTT
v_call: TRBV7-3; j_call: TRBJ2-3; clone_size: -; d_call: TRBD2; cdr3_aa: CASSFNLAGFTDTQYF; cdr3_nt: TGTGCCAGCAGCTTCAACCTAGCGGGCTTCACAGATACGCAGTATTTT
v_call: TRBV19; j_call: TRBJ1-4; clone_size: -; d_call: TRBD1; cdr3_aa: CASSLDRAKLFF; cdr3_nt: TGTGCCAGTAGTCTGGACAGGGCCAAACTGTTTTTT
v_call: TRBV12-5; j_call: TRBJ1-6; clone_size: few; d_call: TRBD1; cdr3_aa: CASGLGTGWDPLHF; cdr3_nt: TGTGCTAGTGGTTTGGGGACAGGGTGGGACCCCCTCCACTTT
v_call: TRBV11-2; j_call: TRBJ1-6; clone_size: -; d_call: -; cdr3_aa: CASSLVQNSPLHF; cdr3_nt: TGTGCCAGCAGCTTAGTCCAAAATTCACCCCTCCACTTT
v_call: TRBV5-4; j_call: TRBJ1-2; clone_size: few; d_call: TRBD1; cdr3_aa: CASSLNRGNYGYTF; cdr3_nt: TGTGCCAGCAGCTTGAACAGGGGGAACTATGGCTACACCTTC
v_call: TRBV2; j_call: TRBJ2-5; clone_size: -; d_call: TRBD1; cdr3_aa: CASRDGQGSGETQYF; cdr3_nt: TGTGCCAGCAGAGATGGACAGGGGTCGGGTGAGACCCAGTACTTC
v_call: TRBV6-5; j_call: TRBJ2-7; clone_size: -; d_call: TRBD2; cdr3_aa: CASSTVGGGSYEQYF; cdr3_nt: TGTGCCAGCAGTACGGTCGGCGGGGGCTCCTACGAGCAGTACTTC
v_call: TRBV6-6; j_call: TRBJ1-2; clone_size: -; d_call: -; cdr3_aa: CASTVDGTSYGYTF; cdr3_nt: TGTGCCAGCACCGTGGATGGGACATCCTATGGCTACACCTTC
v_call: TRBV5-4; j_call: TRBJ2-1; clone_size: -; d_call: -; cdr3_aa: CASSPTKGAYNEQFF; cdr3_nt: TGTGCCAGCAGCCCTACTAAAGGGGCCTACAATGAGCAGTTCTTC
v_call: TRBV7-2; j_call: TRBJ2-7; clone_size: -; d_call: TRBD2; cdr3_aa: CASSPSSGGQRGYEQYF; cdr3_nt: TGTGCCAGCAGCCCCTCTAGCGGGGGCCAAAGGGGCTACGAGCAGTACTTC
v_call: TRBV15; j_call: TRBJ1-5; clone_size: -; d_call: -; cdr3_aa: CATSRDDRPQHF; cdr3_nt: TGTGCCACCAGCAGAGATGACAGACCCCAGCATTTT
v_call: TRBV2; j_call: TRBJ1-1; clone_size: -; d_call: -; cdr3_aa: CASVTLLGTEAFF; cdr3_nt: TGTGCCAGCGTTACCCTACTGGGGACTGAAGCTTTCTTT
v_call: TRBV29-1; j_call: TRBJ1-2; clone_size: -; d_call: -; cdr3_aa: CSVMTDIYGYTF; cdr3_nt: TGCAGCGTTATGACAGACATCTATGGCTACACCTTC
v_call: TRBV6-5; j_call: TRBJ2-7; clone_size: -; d_call: -; cdr3_aa: CASRPGHQYEQYF; cdr3_nt: TGTGCCAGCAGGCCGGGACATCAGTACGAGCAGTACTTC
v_call: TRBV11-2; j_call: TRBJ2-1; clone_size: -; d_call: -; cdr3_aa: CASSPRLVHEQFF; cdr3_nt: TGTGCCAGCAGCCCCCGACTAGTCCATGAGCAGTTCTTC
v_call: TRBV6-1; j_call: TRBJ1-5; clone_size: -; d_call: -; cdr3_aa: CASSEMEGAGNQPQHF; cdr3_nt: TGTGCCAGCAGTGAAATGGAGGGTGCGGGGAATCAGCCCCAGCATTTT
v_call: TRBV4-1; j_call: TRBJ1-1; clone_size: few; d_call: TRBD1; cdr3_aa: CASSQVVTGGAGKNTEAFF; cdr3_nt: TGCGCCAGCAGCCAAGTGGTAACAGGGGGCGCGGGCAAGAACACTGAAGCTTTCTTT
v_call: TRBV7-9; j_call: TRBJ2-1; clone_size: -; d_call: -; cdr3_aa: CATSRGASNPYNEQFF; cdr3_nt: TGTGCCACCTCCCGTGGGGCCAGCAACCCTTACAATGAGCAGTTCTTC
v_call: TRBV5-8; j_call: TRBJ2-6; clone_size: -; d_call: -; cdr3_aa: CASRPAGANVLTF; cdr3_nt: TGTGCCTCACGCCCTGCTGGGGCCAACGTCCTGACTTTC
v_call: TRBV7-6; j_call: TRBJ2-5; clone_size: once; d_call: TRBD1; cdr3_aa: CASSSGTGSGQETQYF; cdr3_nt: TGTGCCAGCAGCTCCGGGACAGGATCCGGGCAAGAGACCCAGTACTTC
v_call: TRBV28; j_call: TRBJ1-2; clone_size: few; d_call: TRBD1; cdr3_aa: CSTGTNYGYTF; cdr3_nt: TGTTCGACAGGGACTAACTATGGCTACACCTTC
v_call: TRBV19; j_call: TRBJ1-2; clone_size: few; d_call: TRBD1; cdr3_aa: CAGQATNYGYTF; cdr3_nt: TGTGCCGGACAGGCTACTAACTATGGCTACACCTTC
v_call: TRBV9; j_call: TRBJ2-3; clone_size: -; d_call: -; cdr3_aa: CASSVAGTTDTQYF; cdr3_nt: TGTGCCAGCAGCGTTGCTGGGACGACAGATACGCAGTATTTT
v_call: TRBV5-4; j_call: TRBJ2-5; clone_size: -; d_call: TRBD1; cdr3_aa: CASSPNPDRVPQETQYF; cdr3_nt: TGTGCCAGCAGCCCTAACCCGGACAGGGTGCCCCAAGAGACCCAGTACTTC
v_call: TRBV6-1; j_call: TRBJ2-7; clone_size: -; d_call: TRBD1; cdr3_aa: CASSDRDRAGEQYF; cdr3_nt: TGTGCCAGCAGTGACCGGGACAGGGCGGGGGAGCAGTACTTC
v_call: TRBV5-6; j_call: TRBJ1-2; clone_size: -; d_call: -; cdr3_aa: CASSWRSGRVYGYTF; cdr3_nt: TGTGCCAGCAGCTGGCGGTCAGGTCGGGTCTATGGCTACACCTTC
v_call: TRBV5-6; j_call: TRBJ1-2; clone_size: -; d_call: TRBD1; cdr3_aa: CASSFDRGRWVGYTF; cdr3_nt: TGTGCCAGCAGCTTCGACAGGGGACGCTGGGTTGGCTACACCTTC
v_call: TRBV10-1; j_call: TRBJ1-2; clone_size: -; d_call: -; cdr3_aa: CASRTPDSPRGGYTF; cdr3_nt: TGCGCCAGCAGGACTCCGGACAGCCCTCGGGGTGGCTACACCTTC
v_call: TRBV2; j_call: TRBJ2-3; clone_size: -; d_call: -; cdr3_aa: CASSPEGRAGNTQYF; cdr3_nt: TGTGCCAGCAGTCCCGAGGGCAGGGCCGGAAATACGCAGTATTTT
v_call: TRBV11-2; j_call: TRBJ1-1; clone_size: -; d_call: TRBD1; cdr3_aa: CASSPLGQGDTEAFF; cdr3_nt: TGTGCCAGCAGCCCGTTGGGGCAGGGGGACACTGAAGCTTTCTTT
v_call: TRBV30; j_call: TRBJ1-4; clone_size: -; d_call: TRBD1; cdr3_aa: CAWSRQGKTNEKLFF; cdr3_nt: TGTGCCTGGAGTCGACAGGGGAAAACTAATGAAAAACTGTTTTTT
v_call: TRBV2; j_call: TRBJ2-7; clone_size: -; d_call: TRBD2; cdr3_aa: CASSERFLAAYEQYF; cdr3_nt: TGTGCCAGCAGTGAACGATTCCTAGCGGCCTACGAGCAGTACTTC
v_call: TRBV27; j_call: TRBJ2-7; clone_size: few; d_call: TRBD1; cdr3_aa: CASSKGQGTNEQYF; cdr3_nt: TGTGCCAGCAGTAAGGGACAGGGTACCAACGAGCAGTACTTC
v_call: TRBV7-6; j_call: TRBJ2-7; clone_size: -; d_call: TRBD1; cdr3_aa: CASSLAQGARNEQYF; cdr3_nt: TGTGCCAGCAGCTTAGCGCAGGGGGCGCGGAACGAGCAGTACTTC
v_call: TRBV6-5; j_call: TRBJ1-2; clone_size: -; d_call: TRBD1; cdr3_aa: CASSPRDSYGYTF; cdr3_nt: TGTGCCAGCAGTCCCCGGGACAGCTATGGCTACACCTTC
v_call: TRBV18; j_call: TRBJ1-1; clone_size: few; d_call: TRBD1; cdr3_aa: CASSPSGQGANTEAFF; cdr3_nt: TGTGCCAGCTCACCCTCGGGACAGGGAGCAAACACTGAAGCTTTCTTT
v_call: TRBV27; j_call: TRBJ2-3; clone_size: -; d_call: TRBD2; cdr3_aa: CASSKRRTSGATDTQYF; cdr3_nt: TGTGCCAGCAGTAAACGACGGACTAGCGGGGCCACAGATACGCAGTATTTT
v_call: TRBV7-9; j_call: TRBJ1-1; clone_size: -; d_call: -; cdr3_aa: CASSLAGLRLRAFF; cdr3_nt: TGTGCCAGCAGCTTAGCGGGACTCCGACTGCGGGCTTTCTTT
v_call: TRBV12-5; j_call: TRBJ1-4; clone_size: few; d_call: -; cdr3_aa: CASGPGNAGNEKLFF; cdr3_nt: TGTGCTAGTGGGCCAGGGAATGCCGGTAATGAAAAACTGTTTTTT